This record looks at one T cell receptor beta chain sequence and its context. The antigen remains unidentified. Naive-designated CD8 cells lacked CD45RO, were positively enriched for CCR7, and omitted terminally differentiated effector memory CD45RA+ cells. This specimen comes from a study of shared clonotypes between healthy human individuals. The study's findings and limits: At large depth, rarefaction still showed sorted-subset sequencing to be incomplete. When naive CD4 clonotypes were compared across a few donors, about 4.9% were shared. Memory subsets generally showed smaller estimated richness than naive subsets did.

The study ran the assay at deep level. TCRdb's table, derived via immunoSEQ multiplex PCR, lists solely in-frame clones and lacks some. There are around 2,000,000 clones in the sample; about 95% occur only once, and 0.9% to 1.5% lies in the top ten. Sequencing input: naive CD8+ T cells sorted from blood. This sequence was found in a man aged 18 to 29 in good health.

CDR3 nucleotide sequence: TGTGCCAGCAGTTTTTGGGGGGATGAGCAGTTCTTC. This translates into CASSFWGDEQFF. The chain combines TRBV28 with TRBJ2-1, with a weak D call TRBD2 (6 bases). Trimming cost V 3 bases and J 8 bases, with 8 bases left between them. Per the germline V gene, CDR1 is MDHEN and CDR2 is SYDVKM. This CDR3 spans 12 amino acids.